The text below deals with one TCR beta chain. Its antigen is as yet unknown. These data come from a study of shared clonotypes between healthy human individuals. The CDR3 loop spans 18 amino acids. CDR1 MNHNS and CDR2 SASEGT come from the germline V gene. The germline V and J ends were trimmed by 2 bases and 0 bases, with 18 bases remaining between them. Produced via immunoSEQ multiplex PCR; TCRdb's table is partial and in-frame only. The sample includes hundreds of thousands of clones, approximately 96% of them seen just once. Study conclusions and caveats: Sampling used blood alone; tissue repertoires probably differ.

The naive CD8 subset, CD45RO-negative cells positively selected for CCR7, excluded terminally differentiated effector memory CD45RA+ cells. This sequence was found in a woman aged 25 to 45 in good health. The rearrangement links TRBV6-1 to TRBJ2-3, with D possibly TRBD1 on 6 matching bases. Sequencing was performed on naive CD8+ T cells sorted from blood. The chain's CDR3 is CASSERAGGGLSTDTQYF. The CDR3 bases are TGTGCCAGCAGTGAAAGGGCAGGTGGGGGCCTTAGCACAGATACGCAGTATTTT.